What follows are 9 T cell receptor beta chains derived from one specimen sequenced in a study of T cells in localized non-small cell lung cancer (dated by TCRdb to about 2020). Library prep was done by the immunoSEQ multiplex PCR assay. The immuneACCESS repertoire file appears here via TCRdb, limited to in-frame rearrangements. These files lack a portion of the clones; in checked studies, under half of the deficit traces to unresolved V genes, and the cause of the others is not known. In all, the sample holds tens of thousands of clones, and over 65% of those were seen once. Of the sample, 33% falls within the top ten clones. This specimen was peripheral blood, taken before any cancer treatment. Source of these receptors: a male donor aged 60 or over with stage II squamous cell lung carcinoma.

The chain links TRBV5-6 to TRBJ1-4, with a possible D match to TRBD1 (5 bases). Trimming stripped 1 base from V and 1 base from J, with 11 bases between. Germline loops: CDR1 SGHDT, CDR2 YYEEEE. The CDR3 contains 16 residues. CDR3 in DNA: TGTGCCAGCAGCTTGTTGGGGCCAGGAACTAATGAAAAACTGTTTTTT. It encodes CASSLLGPGTNEKLFF.

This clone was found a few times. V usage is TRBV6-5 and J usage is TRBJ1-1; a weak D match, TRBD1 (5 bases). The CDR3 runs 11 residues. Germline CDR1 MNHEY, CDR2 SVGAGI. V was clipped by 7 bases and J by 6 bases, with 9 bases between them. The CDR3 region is CASNPGPEAFF. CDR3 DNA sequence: TGTGCCAGCAATCCAGGGCCTGAAGCTTTCTTT.

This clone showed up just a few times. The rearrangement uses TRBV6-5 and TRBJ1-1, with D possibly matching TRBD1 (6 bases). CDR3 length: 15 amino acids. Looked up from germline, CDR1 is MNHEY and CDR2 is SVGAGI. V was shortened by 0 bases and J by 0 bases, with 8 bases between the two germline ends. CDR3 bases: TGTGCCAGCAGTTACTCGAGGGGGTTGAACACTGAAGCTTTCTTT. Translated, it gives CASSYSRGLNTEAFF.

CDR3 sequence reads: CASSFGDRGIEGYTF. CDR3 bases: TGTGCCAGCAGCTTCGGGGACAGGGGGATTGAGGGCTACACCTTC. The chain employs TRBV7-8 and TRBJ1-2, with 11 nucleotides matching TRBD1. The trim removed 3 bases at V and 8 bases at J, leaving 8 bases unmatched. The CDR3 covers 15 residues. Germline assignment: CDR1 SGHVS and CDR2 FQNEAQ. Full variable domain (outside the CDR3, taken from reference TRBV7-8 and TRBJ1-2): GAGVSQSPRYKVAKRGQDVALRCDPISGHVSLFWYQQALGQGPEFLTYFQNEAQLDKSGLPSDRFFAERPEGSVSTLKIQRTQQEDSAVYLCASSFGDRGIEGYTFGSGTRLTVV.

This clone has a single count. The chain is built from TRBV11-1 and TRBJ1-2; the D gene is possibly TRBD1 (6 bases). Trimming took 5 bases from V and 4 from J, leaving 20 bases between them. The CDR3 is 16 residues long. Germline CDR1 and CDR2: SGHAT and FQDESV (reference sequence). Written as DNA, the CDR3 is TGTGCCAGCAGCGAGACCCCTGAACAGGGCGGCTATGGCTACACCTTC. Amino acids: CASSETPEQGGYGYTF.

The CDR3 DNA is TGTGCCAGCAGCCAGTCCGGAAACTCTGGAAACACCATATATTTT. It codes for CASSQSGNSGNTIYF. The chain is built from TRBV4-2 and TRBJ1-3; unclear D gene. Germline CDR1 is LGHNA and CDR2 is YNFKEQ. The length of the CDR3 is 15 residues. Trimming took off 3 bases at V and 0 bases at J, with 9 bases between the two ends.

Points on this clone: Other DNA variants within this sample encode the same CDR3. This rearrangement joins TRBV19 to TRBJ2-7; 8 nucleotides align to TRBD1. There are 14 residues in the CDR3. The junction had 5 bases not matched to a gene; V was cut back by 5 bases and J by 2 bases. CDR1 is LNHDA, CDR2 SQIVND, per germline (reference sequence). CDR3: CASSPGQGPYEQYF. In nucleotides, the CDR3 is TGTGCCAGTAGTCCCGGACAGGGACCCTACGAGCAGTACTTC.

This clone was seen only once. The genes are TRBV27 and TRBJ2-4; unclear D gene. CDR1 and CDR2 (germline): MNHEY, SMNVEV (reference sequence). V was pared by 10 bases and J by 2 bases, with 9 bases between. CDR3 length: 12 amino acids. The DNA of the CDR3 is TGTGCCATAGGAAAACCCAAAAACATTCAGTACTTC. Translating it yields CAIGKPKNIQYF.

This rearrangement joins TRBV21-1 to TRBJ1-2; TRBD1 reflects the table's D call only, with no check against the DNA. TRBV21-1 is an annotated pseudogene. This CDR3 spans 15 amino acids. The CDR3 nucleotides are TGTGCCAGCAGCAAAGTGGGACAGGGAGGCTATGGCTACACCTTC. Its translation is CASSKVGQGGYGYTF.